This TCR beta chain derives from a study of blood T cell repertoires in COVID-19. The table came from immunoSEQ multiplex PCR; TCRdb's copy has only in-frame clones and leaves some out. Of some 130,000 clones in the sample, roughly 90% were seen once. The length of the CDR3 is 15 residues. V lost 2 bases and J lost 5; bases outside the gene matches: 9. Germline-derived CDR1 and CDR2 are SGHNT and YYREEE (reference sequence). The TCR originated in a man in his forties or fifties with active COVID-19. The rearrangement links TRBV5-4 to TRBJ1-2, with 7 bases identical to TRBD1. The sequencing sample was made of peripheral blood. The CDR3 loop is CASSLYQGGSYGYTF. The DNA of the CDR3 is TGTGCCAGCAGCTTATATCAGGGGGGCTCGTATGGCTACACCTTC.